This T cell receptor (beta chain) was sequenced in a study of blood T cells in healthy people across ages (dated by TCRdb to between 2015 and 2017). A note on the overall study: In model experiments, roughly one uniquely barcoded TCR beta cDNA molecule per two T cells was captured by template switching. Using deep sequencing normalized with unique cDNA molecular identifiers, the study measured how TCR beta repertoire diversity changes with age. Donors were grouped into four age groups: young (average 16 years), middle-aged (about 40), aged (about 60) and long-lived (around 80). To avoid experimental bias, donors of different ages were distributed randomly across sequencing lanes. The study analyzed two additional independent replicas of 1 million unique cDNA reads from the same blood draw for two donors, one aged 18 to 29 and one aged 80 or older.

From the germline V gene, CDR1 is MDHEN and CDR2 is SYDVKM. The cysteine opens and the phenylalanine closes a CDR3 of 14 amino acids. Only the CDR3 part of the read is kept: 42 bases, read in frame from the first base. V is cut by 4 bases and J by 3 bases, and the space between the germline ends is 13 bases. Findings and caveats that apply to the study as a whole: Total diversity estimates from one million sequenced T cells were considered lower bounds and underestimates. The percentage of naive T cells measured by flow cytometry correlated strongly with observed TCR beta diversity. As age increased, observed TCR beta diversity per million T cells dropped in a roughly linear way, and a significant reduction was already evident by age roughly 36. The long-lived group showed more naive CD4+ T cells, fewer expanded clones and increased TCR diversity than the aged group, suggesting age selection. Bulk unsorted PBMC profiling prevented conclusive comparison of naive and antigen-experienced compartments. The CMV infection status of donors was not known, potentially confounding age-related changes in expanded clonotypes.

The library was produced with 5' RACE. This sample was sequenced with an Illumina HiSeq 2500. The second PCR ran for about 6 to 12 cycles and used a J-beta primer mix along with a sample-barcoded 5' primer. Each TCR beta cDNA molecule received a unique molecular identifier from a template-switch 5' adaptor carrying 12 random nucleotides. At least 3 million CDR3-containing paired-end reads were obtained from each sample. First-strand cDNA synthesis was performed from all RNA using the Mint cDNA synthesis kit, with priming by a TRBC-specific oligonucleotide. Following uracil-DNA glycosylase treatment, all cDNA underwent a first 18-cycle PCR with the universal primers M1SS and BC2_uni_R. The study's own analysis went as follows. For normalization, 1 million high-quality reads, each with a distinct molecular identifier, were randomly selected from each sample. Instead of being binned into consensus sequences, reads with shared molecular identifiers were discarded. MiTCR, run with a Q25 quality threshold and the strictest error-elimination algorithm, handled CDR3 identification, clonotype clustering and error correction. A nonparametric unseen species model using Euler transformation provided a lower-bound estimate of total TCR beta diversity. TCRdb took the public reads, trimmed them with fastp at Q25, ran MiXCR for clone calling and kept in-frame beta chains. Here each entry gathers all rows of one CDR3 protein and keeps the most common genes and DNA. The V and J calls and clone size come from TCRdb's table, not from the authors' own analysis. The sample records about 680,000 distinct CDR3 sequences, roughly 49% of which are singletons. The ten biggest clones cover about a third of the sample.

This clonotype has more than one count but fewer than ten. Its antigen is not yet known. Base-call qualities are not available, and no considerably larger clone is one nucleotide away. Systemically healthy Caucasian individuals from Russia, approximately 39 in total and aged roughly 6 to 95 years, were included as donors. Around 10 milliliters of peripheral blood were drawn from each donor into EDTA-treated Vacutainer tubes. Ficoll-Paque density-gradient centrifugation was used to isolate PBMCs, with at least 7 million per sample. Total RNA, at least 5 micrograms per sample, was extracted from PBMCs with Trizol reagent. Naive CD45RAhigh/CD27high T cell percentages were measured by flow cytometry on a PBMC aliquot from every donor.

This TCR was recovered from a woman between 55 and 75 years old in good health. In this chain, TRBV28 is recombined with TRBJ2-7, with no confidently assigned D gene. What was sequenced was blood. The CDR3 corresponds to CASSWQAASYEQYF. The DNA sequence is TGTGCCAGCAGTTGGCAGGCTGCGAGCTACGAGCAGTACTTC.